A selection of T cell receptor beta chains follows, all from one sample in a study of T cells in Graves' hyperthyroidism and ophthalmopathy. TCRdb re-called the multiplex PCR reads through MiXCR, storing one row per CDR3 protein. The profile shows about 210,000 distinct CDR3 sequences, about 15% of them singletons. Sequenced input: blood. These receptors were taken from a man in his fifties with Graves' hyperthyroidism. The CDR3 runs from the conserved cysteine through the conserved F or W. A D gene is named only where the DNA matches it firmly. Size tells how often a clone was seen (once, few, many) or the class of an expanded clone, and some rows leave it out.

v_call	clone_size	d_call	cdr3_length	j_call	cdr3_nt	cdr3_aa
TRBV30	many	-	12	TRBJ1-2	TGTGCCTGGAGTGTGAGGGGGGCCGGCTACACCTTC	CAWSVRGAGYTF
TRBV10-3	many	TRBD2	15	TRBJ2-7	TGTGCCATCAGGGGGACTAGCGGGAGCTCATACGAGCAGTACTTC	CAIRGTSGSSYEQYF
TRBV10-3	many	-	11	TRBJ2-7	TGTGCCACCGGTCCTCGAGACGAGCAGTACTTC	CATGPRDEQYF
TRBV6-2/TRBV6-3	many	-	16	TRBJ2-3	TGTGCCAGCGTAGGGTGGATTTCCACTAGCACAGATACGCAGTATTTT	CASVGWISTSTDTQYF
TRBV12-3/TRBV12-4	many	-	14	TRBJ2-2	TGTGCCAGCAGCCGAAGTACTAGCACCGGGGAGCTGTTTTTT	CASSRSTSTGELFF
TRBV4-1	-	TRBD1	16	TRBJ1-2	TGCGCCAGCAGCCAATTGCCGGGACAGGGGGCGTCAGGCTACACCTTC	CASSQLPGQGASGYTF
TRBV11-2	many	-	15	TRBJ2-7	TGTGCCAGCAGCAACATCGGACACCTACTCTACGAGCAGTACTTC	CASSNIGHLLYEQYF
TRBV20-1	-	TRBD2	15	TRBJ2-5	TGCAGTGCAACAGGACTAGCGGGATTAGGGGAGACCCAGTACTTC	CSATGLAGLGETQYF
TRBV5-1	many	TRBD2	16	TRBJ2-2	TGCGCCAGCAGCTTGGGGACTAGCGTAGACACCGGGGAGCTGTTTTTT	CASSLGTSVDTGELFF
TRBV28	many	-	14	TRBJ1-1	TGTGCCAGCCGCCTCCCAGGGGTGGGCACTGAAGCTTTCTTT	CASRLPGVGTEAFF
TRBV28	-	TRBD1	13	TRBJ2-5	TGTGCCAGCAGTTGGGACAGGGAGGAGACCCAGTACTTC	CASSWDREETQYF
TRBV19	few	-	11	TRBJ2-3	TGTGCCAGTATGAACACAGATACGCAGTATTTT	CASMNTDTQYF
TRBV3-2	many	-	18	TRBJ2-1	TGTGCCAGCAGCCAAGGGGAACTAGCGGGGGACTCCTACAATGAGCAGTTCTTC	CASSQGELAGDSYNEQFF
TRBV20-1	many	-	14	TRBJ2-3	TGCAGTGCTCAACAGGGTAGGGGGACAGATACGCAGTATTTT	CSAQQGRGTDTQYF
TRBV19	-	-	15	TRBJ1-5	TGTGCCAGTAGTTCTGCGGGGGCTCAAGATCAGCCCCAGCATTTT	CASSSAGAQDQPQHF
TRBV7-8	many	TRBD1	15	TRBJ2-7	TGTGCCAGCATCTACGGGACAGGGGGCTTCTACGAGCAGTACTTC	CASIYGTGGFYEQYF
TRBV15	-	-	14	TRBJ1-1	TGTGCCACCAGCAGAGCTGGGTCGAGCACTGAAGCTTTCTTT	CATSRAGSSTEAFF
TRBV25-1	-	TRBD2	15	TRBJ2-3	TGTGCCAGCAGTGATAAGGGACTAGAGTCAGATACGCAGTATTTT	CASSDKGLESDTQYF
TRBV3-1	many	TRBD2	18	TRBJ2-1	TGTGCCAGCAGCCAATGGCTGACTCGGGGGGATTCCTACAATGAGCAGTTCTTC	CASSQWLTRGDSYNEQFF
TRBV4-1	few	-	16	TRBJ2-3	TGCGCCAGCAGCCAGGAGGGGCCCTATAGCACAGATACGCAGTATTTT	CASSQEGPYSTDTQYF
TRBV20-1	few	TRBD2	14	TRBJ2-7	TGCAGTTACCTTAGCGGGGGGAGCTCCTACGAGCAGTACTTC	CSYLSGGSSYEQYF
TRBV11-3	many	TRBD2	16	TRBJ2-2	TGTGCCAGCAGCTTAAGGAGCGGGAGGGCCACCGGGGAGCTGTTTTTT	CASSLRSGRATGELFF
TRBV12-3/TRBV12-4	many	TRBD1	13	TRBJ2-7	TGTGCCAGCAGTTTCCAGGGGGCACACGAGCAGTACTTC	CASSFQGAHEQYF
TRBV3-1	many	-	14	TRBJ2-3	TGTGCCAGCAGCCAAGACCATAGCACAGATACGCAGTATTTT	CASSQDHSTDTQYF
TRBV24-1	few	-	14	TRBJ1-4	TGTGCCACCTCAAAAAATGGAGTAAATGAAAAACTGTTTTTT	CATSKNGVNEKLFF
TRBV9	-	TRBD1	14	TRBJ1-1	TGTGCCACCTCGAGGGGGCCCGGGAACACTGAAGCTTTCTTT	CATSRGPGNTEAFF
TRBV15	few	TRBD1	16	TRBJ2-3	TGTGCCACCAGCAGACCCGACAGGGGAGGCTTAAATACGCAGTATTTT	CATSRPDRGGLNTQYF
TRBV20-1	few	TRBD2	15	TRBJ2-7	TGCAGTGCTAGGGGCGGGAGGTTTTCTTCGAGCGAGCAGTACTTC	CSARGGRFSSSEQYF
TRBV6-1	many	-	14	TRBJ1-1	TGTGCCAGCAGCTATGGGCTTTCGTCCACTGAAGCTTTCTTT	CASSYGLSSTEAFF
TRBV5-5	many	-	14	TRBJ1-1	TGTGCCAGCAGCTTTAGTGTGCTGAACACTGAAGCTTTCTTT	CASSFSVLNTEAFF
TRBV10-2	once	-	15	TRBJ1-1	TGCGCCAGCAGTGAGAACAGCACACCGAACACTGAAGCTTTCTTT	CASSENSTPNTEAFF
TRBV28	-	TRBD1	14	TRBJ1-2	TGTGCCAGCAGATCGACAGGGGGCGACTATGGCTACACCTTC	CASRSTGGDYGYTF
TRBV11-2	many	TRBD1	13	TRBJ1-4	TGTGCCAGCAGCGGGGACAGAAATGAAAAACTGTTTTTT	CASSGDRNEKLFF
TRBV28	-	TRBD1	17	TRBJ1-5	TGTGCCAGCAGTTTCTCTTCCCGACAGGGCATTAATCAGCCCCAGCATTTT	CASSFSSRQGINQPQHF
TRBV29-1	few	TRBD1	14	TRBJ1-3	TGCAGCGTTATGACAGGGACGTCTGGAAACACCATATATTTT	CSVMTGTSGNTIYF
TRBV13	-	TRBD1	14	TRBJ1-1	TGTGCCAGCAGCTACAGGGGCGCGAACACTGAAGCTTTCTTT	CASSYRGANTEAFF
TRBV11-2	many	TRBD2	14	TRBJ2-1	TGTGCCAGCAGCCCCTTGGGAGGGCCATTTGAGCAGTTCTTC	CASSPLGGPFEQFF